This T cell receptor (beta chain) is from a study of radiotherapy plus CTLA-4 blockade in lung cancer. At the level of the study: With over 25% of patients having disease control, objective responses were seen in roughly 18%.

Participants had chemo-refractory metastatic non-small-cell lung cancer and were treated with focal radiation plus ipilimumab CTLA-4 blockade. Unmatched junction bases numbered 7, after V lost 7 bases and J lost 5 bases. CDR1 MDHEN and CDR2 SYDVKM come from the germline V gene. CDR3 size: 14 residues. Points on this clone: Its specificity is not known.

Findings of the study overall: Response, reportedly, was best predicted by interferon-beta along with early blood T cell clone dynamics. An expansion of tumor-derived TCR clones occurred in blood after radiotherapy plus ipilimumab.

Assay used: immunoSEQ multiplex PCR; TCRdb lists only in-frame clones, some missing. The table shows roughly 93,000 clones, with around 83% occurring only once. This chain links TRBV28 with TRBJ2-5, with 10 bases aligning to TRBD2. Sequencing was performed on peripheral blood, taken from a patient treated with radiotherapy plus ipilimumab. The clonotype was recovered from a human donor with non-small cell lung cancer who had a partial response to radiotherapy plus ipilimumab. The CDR3 coding sequence is TGTGCCAGCATGGCTAGCGGGAGATGGGAGACCCAGTACTTC. Translated, it gives CASMASGRWETQYF.